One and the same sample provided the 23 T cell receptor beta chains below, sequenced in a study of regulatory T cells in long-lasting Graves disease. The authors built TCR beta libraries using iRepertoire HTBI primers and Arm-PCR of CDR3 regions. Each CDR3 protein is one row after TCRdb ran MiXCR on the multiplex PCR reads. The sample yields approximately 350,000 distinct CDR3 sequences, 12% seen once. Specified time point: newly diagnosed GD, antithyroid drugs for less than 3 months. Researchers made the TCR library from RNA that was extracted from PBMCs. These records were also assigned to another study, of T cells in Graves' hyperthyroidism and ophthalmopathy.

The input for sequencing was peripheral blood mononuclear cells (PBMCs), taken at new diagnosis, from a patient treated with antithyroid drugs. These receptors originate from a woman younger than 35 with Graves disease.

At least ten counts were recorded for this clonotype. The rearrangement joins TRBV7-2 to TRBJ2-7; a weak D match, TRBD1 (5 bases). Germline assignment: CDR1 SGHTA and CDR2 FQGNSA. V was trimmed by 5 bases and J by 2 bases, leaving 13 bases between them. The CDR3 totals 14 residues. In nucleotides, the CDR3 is TGTGCCAGCAGCCGCTATCCAGGGACCTACGAGCAGTACGTC. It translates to CASSRYPGTYEQYV.

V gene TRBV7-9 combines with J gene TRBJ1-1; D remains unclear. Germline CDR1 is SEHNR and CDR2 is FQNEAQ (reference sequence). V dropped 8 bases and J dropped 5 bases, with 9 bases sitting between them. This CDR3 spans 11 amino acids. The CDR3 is CASVRDTEAFF. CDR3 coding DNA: TGTGCCAGCGTGCGGGATACTGAAGCTTTCTTT.

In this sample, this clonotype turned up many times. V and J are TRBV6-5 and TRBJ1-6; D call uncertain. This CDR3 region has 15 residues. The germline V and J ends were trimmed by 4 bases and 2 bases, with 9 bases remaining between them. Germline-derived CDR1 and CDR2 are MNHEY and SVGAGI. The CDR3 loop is CASSFAETYNSPLHF. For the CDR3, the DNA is TGTGCCAGCAGTTTCGCCGAAACCTATAATTCACCCCTCCACTTT.

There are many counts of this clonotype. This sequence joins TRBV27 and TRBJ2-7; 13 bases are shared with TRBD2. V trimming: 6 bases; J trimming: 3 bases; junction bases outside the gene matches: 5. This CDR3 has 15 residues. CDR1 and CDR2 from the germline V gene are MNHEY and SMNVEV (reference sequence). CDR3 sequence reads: CASRQGTSGIYEQYF. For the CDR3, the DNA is TGTGCCAGCAGACAAGGGACTAGCGGGATCTACGAGCAGTACTTC.

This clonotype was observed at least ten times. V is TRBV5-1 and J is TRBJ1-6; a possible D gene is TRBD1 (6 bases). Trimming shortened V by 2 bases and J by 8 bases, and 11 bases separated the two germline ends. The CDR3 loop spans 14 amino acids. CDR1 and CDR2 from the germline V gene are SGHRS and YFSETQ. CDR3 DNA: TGCGCCAGCAGCTTTCAGGGGTGGGATTCACCCCTCCACTTT. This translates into CASSFQGWDSPLHF. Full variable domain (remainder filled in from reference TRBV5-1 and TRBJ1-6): KAGVTQTPRYLIKTRGQQVTLSCSPISGHRSVSWYQQTPGQGLQFLFEYFSETQRNKGNFPGRFSGRQFSNSRSEMNVSTLELGDSALYLCASSFQGWDSPLHFGNGTRLTVT.

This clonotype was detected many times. The CDR3, as DNA: TGTGCCGACTCATTCCCCGAGGGGATAGGCACTGAAGCTTTCTTT. Its protein product is CADSFPEGIGTEAFF. The chain combines TRBV27 with TRBJ1-1, with D maybe TRBD1 (5 bases). Trimming pared 11 bases from V and 4 bases from J, leaving 23 bases between. The CDR3 consists of 15 residues. The germline V gene encodes CDR1 MNHEY and CDR2 SMNVEV (reference sequence).

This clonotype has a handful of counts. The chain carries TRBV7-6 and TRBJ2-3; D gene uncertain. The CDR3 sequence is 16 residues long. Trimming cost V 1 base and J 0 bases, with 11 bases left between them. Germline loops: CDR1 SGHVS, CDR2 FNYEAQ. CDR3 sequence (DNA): TGTGCCAGCAGCTTAGTTGGGGTCTCGAGCACAGATACGCAGTATTTT. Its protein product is CASSLVGVSSTDTQYF.

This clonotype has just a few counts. The CDR3 sequence: CSARVPHRIRVSGRSGANVLTF. CDR3 nucleotide sequence: TGCAGTGCTAGAGTGCCGCACCGTATTAGAGTCTCGGGGAGGTCTGGGGCCAACGTCCTGACTTTC. The chain uses TRBV20-1 and TRBJ2-6, with D perhaps TRBD2 (6 bases). The length of the CDR3 is 22 residues. Germline V gene data show CDR1 as DFQATT and CDR2 as SNEGSKA (reference sequence). Between the trimmed V and J ends, which lost 1 base and 1 base, there was a span of 29 bases.

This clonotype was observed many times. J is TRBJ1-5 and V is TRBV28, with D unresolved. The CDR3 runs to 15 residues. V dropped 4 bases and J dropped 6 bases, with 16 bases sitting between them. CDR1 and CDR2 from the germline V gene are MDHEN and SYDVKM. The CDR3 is CASSSPAVSGQPQHF. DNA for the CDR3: TGTGCCAGCAGTTCCCCGGCCGTCTCCGGTCAGCCCCAGCATTTT.

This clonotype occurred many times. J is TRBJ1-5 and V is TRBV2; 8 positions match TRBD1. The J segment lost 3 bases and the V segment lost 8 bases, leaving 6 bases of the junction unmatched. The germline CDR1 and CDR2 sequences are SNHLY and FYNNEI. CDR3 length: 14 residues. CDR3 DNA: TGTGCCAGCTCGGGACAGGCCAACAATCAGCCCCAGCATTTT. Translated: CASSGQANNQPQHF.

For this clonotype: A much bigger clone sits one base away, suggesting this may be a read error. The CDR3 is CAISDLYEQYF. DNA of the CDR3: TGTGCCATCAGTGACCTATACGAGCAGTACTTC. The chain couples TRBV10-3 to TRBJ2-7; D remains unclear. There are 11 residues in the CDR3. V shed 3 bases and J shed 4 bases, with 4 bases lying between them. CDR1 ENHRY and CDR2 SYGVKD come from the germline V gene.

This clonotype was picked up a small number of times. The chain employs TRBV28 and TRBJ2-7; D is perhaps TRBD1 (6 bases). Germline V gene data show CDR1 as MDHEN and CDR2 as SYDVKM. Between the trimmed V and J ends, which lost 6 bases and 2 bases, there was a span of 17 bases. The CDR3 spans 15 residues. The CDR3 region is CASRSSGTTTYEQYF. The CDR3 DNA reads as TGTGCCAGCAGAAGTTCCGGGACAACGACCTACGAGCAGTACTTC.

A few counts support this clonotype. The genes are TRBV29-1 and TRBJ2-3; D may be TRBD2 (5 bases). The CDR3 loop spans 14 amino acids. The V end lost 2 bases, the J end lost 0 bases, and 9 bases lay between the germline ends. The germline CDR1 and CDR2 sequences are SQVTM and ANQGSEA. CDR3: CSVEFRGSTDTQYF. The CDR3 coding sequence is TGCAGCGTTGAATTCCGAGGGAGCACAGATACGCAGTATTTT.

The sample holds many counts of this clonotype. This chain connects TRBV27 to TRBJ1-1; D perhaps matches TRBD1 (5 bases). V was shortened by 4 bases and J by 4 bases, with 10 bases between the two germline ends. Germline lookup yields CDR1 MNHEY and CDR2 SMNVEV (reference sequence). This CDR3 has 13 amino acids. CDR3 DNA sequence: TGTGCCAGCAGTTCCAACGGGGGCACTGAAGCTTTCTTT. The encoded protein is CASSSNGGTEAFF.

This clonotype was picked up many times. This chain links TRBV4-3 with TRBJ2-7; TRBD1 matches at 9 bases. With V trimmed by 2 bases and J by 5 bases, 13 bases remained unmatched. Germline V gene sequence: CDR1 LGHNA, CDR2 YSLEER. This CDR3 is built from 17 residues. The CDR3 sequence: CASSQSRGDRAFNEQYF. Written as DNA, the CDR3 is TGCGCCAGCAGCCAATCGAGGGGGGACAGGGCTTTCAACGAGCAGTACTTC.

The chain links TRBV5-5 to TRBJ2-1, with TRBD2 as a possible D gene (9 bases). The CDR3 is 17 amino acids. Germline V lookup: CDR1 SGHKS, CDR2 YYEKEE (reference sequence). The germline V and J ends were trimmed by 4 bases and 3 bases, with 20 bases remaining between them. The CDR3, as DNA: TGTGCCAGCAGCCCCAGGGGGCGGGAGGGTGGCTACAATGAGCAGTTCTTC. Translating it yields CASSPRGREGGYNEQFF.

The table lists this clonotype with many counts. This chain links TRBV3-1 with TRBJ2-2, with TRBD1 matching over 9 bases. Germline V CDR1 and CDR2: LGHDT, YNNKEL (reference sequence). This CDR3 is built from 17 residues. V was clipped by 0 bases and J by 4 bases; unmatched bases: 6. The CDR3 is CASSQDRDRESTGELFF. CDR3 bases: TGTGCCAGCAGCCAAGACCGGGACAGGGAGAGCACCGGGGAGCTGTTTTTT.

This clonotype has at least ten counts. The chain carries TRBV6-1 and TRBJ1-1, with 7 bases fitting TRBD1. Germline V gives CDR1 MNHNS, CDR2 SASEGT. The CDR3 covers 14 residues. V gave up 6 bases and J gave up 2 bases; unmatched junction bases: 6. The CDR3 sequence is CASRMGQRNTEAFF. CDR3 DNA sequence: TGTGCCAGCAGAATGGGACAGCGAAACACTGAAGCTTTCTTT.

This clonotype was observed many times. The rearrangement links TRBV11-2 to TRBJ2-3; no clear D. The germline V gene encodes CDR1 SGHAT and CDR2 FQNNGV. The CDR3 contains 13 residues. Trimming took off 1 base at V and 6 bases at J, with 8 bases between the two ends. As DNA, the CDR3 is TGTGCCAGCAGCTTAGTATACGTGGATACGCAGTATTTT. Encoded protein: CASSLVYVDTQYF.

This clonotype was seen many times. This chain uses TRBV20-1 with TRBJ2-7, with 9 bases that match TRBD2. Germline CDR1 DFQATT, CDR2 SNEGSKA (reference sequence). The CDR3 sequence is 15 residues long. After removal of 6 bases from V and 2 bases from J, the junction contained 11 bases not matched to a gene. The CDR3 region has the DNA TGCAGTGCCCCGGAGGGGGCGGGAGGGGCCTACGAGCAGTACTTC. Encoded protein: CSAPEGAGGAYEQYF.

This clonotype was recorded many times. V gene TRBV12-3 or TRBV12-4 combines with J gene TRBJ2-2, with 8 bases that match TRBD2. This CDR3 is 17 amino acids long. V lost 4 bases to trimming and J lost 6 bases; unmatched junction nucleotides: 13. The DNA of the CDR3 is TGTGCCAGCAGTTCTACCACCCCGACGACTAGCGCCGGGGAGCTGTTTTTT. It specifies CASSSTTPTTSAGELFF.

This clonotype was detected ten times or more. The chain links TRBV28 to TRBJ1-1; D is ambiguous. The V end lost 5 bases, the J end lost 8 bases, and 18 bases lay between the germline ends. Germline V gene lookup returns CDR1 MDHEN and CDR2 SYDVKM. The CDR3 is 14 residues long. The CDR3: CASSPPGPLEEAFF. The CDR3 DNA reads TGTGCCAGCAGTCCCCCGGGTCCCCTCGAGGAAGCTTTCTTT.

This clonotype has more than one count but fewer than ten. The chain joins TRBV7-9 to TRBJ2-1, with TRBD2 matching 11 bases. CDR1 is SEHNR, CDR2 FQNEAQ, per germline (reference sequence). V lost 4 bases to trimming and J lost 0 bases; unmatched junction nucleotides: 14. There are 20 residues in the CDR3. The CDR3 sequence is CASSSHGLAGGASSYNEQFF. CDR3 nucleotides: TGTGCCAGCAGCTCCCACGGGCTAGCGGGGGGCGCAAGCTCCTACAATGAGCAGTTCTTC.